Listed below are T cell receptor beta chains from one sample, sequenced in a study of CD8 T cells in Susac syndrome. TCRdb reprocessed the immunoSEQ multiplex PCR reads via MiXCR and lists one record per CDR3 protein. The repertoire consists of roughly 200,000 distinct CDR3 sequences, with 85% to 95% occurring once and the leading ten covering 0.1%. Material for sequencing was CD4+ T cells from PBMCs. All receptors come from a human donor in good health. The CDR3 runs from the conserved cysteine through the conserved F or W. Each record gives: V gene, J gene, clone size, D gene, CDR3 protein, CDR3 DNA. The D gene is left open where the match is weak. The size entry is marked missing in some rows and otherwise reads once, few, many or a size class.

v_call: TRBV2
j_call: TRBJ2-2
clone_size: .
d_call: .
cdr3_aa: CASTQTPTELFF
cdr3_nt: TGTGCCAGCACACAAACTCCTACGGAGCTGTTTTTT

v_call: TRBV3-1
j_call: TRBJ1-2
clone_size: once
d_call: .
cdr3_aa: CASSPTGGGYTF
cdr3_nt: TGTGCCAGCAGCCCAACCGGCGGTGGCTACACCTTC

v_call: TRBV29-1
j_call: TRBJ2-3
clone_size: .
d_call: .
cdr3_aa: CSVDEMSTDTQYF
cdr3_nt: TGCAGCGTTGATGAGATGAGCACAGATACGCAGTATTTT

v_call: TRBV7-9
j_call: TRBJ2-1
clone_size: .
d_call: TRBD2
cdr3_aa: CASSLAGGNNEQFF
cdr3_nt: TGTGCCAGCAGCTTAGCGGGGGGGAACAATGAGCAGTTCTTC

v_call: TRBV7-2
j_call: TRBJ1-1
clone_size: .
d_call: TRBD1
cdr3_aa: CASNVPWQGGTEAFF
cdr3_nt: TGTGCCAGCAACGTCCCTTGGCAGGGGGGGACTGAAGCTTTCTTT

v_call: TRBV28
j_call: TRBJ1-2
clone_size: .
d_call: TRBD1
cdr3_aa: CASSLAGGDGYTF
cdr3_nt: TGTGCCAGCAGTTTGGCAGGGGGCGATGGCTACACCTTC

v_call: TRBV9
j_call: TRBJ1-3
clone_size: .
d_call: TRBD1
cdr3_aa: CASSVGAGTGVGNTIYF
cdr3_nt: TGTGCCAGCAGCGTAGGCGCCGGGACAGGGGTCGGAAACACCATATATTTT

v_call: TRBV9
j_call: TRBJ1-4
clone_size: .
d_call: .
cdr3_aa: CASSVGEAEPKFEKLFF
cdr3_nt: TGTGCCAGCAGCGTAGGAGAGGCGGAACCCAAATTCGAAAAACTGTTTTTT

v_call: TRBV29-1
j_call: TRBJ2-1
clone_size: once
d_call: .
cdr3_aa: CSVEDGVF
cdr3_nt: TGCAGCGTTGAAGATGGGGTCTTC

v_call: TRBV19
j_call: TRBJ2-5
clone_size: .
d_call: TRBD2
cdr3_aa: CASSTPIGLGAMETQYF
cdr3_nt: TGTGCCAGTAGTACCCCCATAGGACTAGGCGCGATGGAGACCCAGTACTTC

v_call: TRBV9
j_call: TRBJ1-6
clone_size: .
d_call: .
cdr3_aa: CASSAVGGPYSPLHF
cdr3_nt: TGTGCCAGCAGCGCGGTCGGGGGGCCTTATTCACCCCTCCACTTT

v_call: TRBV2
j_call: TRBJ2-5
clone_size: .
d_call: .
cdr3_aa: CASSQGHLGETQYF
cdr3_nt: TGTGCCAGCAGTCAGGGACATCTAGGGGAGACCCAGTACTTC

v_call: TRBV20-1
j_call: TRBJ2-5
clone_size: .
d_call: .
cdr3_aa: CSATKGTQGETQYF
cdr3_nt: TGCAGTGCTACTAAAGGGACCCAGGGAGAGACCCAGTACTTC

v_call: TRBV7-2
j_call: TRBJ2-3
clone_size: .
d_call: .
cdr3_aa: CASSYGPEQPDTQYF
cdr3_nt: TGTGCCAGCAGCTATGGGCCAGAACAGCCAGATACGCAGTATTTT

v_call: TRBV7-8
j_call: TRBJ2-3
clone_size: .
d_call: TRBD1
cdr3_aa: CASSPPDRTGVDVGDTQYF
cdr3_nt: TGTGCCAGCAGCCCTCCAGACCGAACAGGGGTGGATGTAGGGGATACGCAGTATTTT

v_call: TRBV29-1
j_call: TRBJ2-7
clone_size: few
d_call: .
cdr3_aa: CSGQDYYEQYF
cdr3_nt: TGCAGCGGACAGGACTATTACGAGCAGTACTTC

v_call: TRBV5-1
j_call: TRBJ2-5
clone_size: .
d_call: TRBD2
cdr3_aa: CASSYTGTSGQETQYF
cdr3_nt: TGCGCCAGCAGCTACACCGGGACTAGCGGACAAGAGACCCAGTACTTC

v_call: TRBV30
j_call: TRBJ2-3
clone_size: .
d_call: TRBD2
cdr3_aa: CAWSVLGGGVQGTQYF
cdr3_nt: TGTGCCTGGAGTGTACTTGGCGGGGGGGTCCAGGGCACGCAGTATTTT

v_call: TRBV3-1
j_call: TRBJ1-2
clone_size: .
d_call: .
cdr3_aa: CASSQESGIYGYTF
cdr3_nt: TGTGCCAGCAGCCAAGAATCAGGGATCTATGGCTACACCTTC

v_call: TRBV5-4
j_call: TRBJ2-7
clone_size: .
d_call: TRBD2
cdr3_aa: CASSRGGLAGFSYEQYF
cdr3_nt: TGTGCCAGCAGTAGAGGGGGACTAGCGGGGTTCTCCTACGAGCAGTACTTC

v_call: TRBV20-1
j_call: TRBJ2-3
clone_size: .
d_call: TRBD2
cdr3_aa: CSARGERGSNTQYF
cdr3_nt: TGCAGTGCTAGAGGCGAGCGGGGGAGCAATACGCAGTATTTT

v_call: TRBV20-1
j_call: TRBJ1-2
clone_size: .
d_call: .
cdr3_aa: CSAQIGGTNYGYTF
cdr3_nt: TGCAGTGCTCAGATTGGGGGGACTAACTATGGCTACACCTTC

v_call: TRBV27
j_call: TRBJ2-7
clone_size: once
d_call: TRBD1
cdr3_aa: CASSLGTGKKGGYEQYF
cdr3_nt: TGTGCCAGCAGTCTTGGGACAGGAAAAAAGGGAGGCTACGAGCAGTACTTC

v_call: TRBV19
j_call: TRBJ1-4
clone_size: .
d_call: .
cdr3_aa: CARTKTPATNEKLFF
cdr3_nt: TGTGCCAGGACAAAGACGCCTGCAACTAATGAAAAACTGTTTTTT

v_call: TRBV6-2/TRBV6-3
j_call: TRBJ1-1
clone_size: .
d_call: TRBD1
cdr3_aa: CASTGATGANTEAFF
cdr3_nt: TGTGCCAGCACTGGGGCCACAGGGGCGAACACTGAAGCTTTCTTT

v_call: TRBV28
j_call: TRBJ1-5
clone_size: .
d_call: .
cdr3_aa: CASSFASYNQPQHF
cdr3_nt: TGTGCCAGCAGTTTCGCCAGCTACAATCAGCCCCAGCATTTT

v_call: TRBV6-1
j_call: TRBJ1-2
clone_size: .
d_call: TRBD1
cdr3_aa: CASSEAGTGSNYGYTF
cdr3_nt: TGTGCCAGCAGTGAAGCCGGGACAGGGTCCAACTATGGCTACACCTTC

v_call: TRBV5-1
j_call: TRBJ1-1
clone_size: .
d_call: .
cdr3_aa: CASSSSYRNTEAFF
cdr3_nt: TGCGCCAGCAGCTCGTCCTACAGGAACACTGAAGCTTTCTTT

v_call: TRBV14
j_call: TRBJ1-1
clone_size: .
d_call: .
cdr3_aa: CASSQEGGRVNTEAFF
cdr3_nt: TGTGCCAGCAGCCAAGAAGGGGGGAGGGTGAACACTGAAGCTTTCTTT

v_call: TRBV10-3
j_call: TRBJ1-6
clone_size: .
d_call: .
cdr3_aa: CAISGGAGRPLHF
cdr3_nt: TGTGCCATCAGTGGGGGGGCAGGTCGGCCCCTCCACTTT

v_call: TRBV25-1
j_call: TRBJ2-5
clone_size: .
d_call: TRBD2
cdr3_aa: CASSVSVGRGWEETQYF
cdr3_nt: TGTGCCAGCAGTGTCTCCGTCGGGCGGGGGTGGGAAGAGACCCAGTACTTC

v_call: TRBV9
j_call: TRBJ2-3
clone_size: .
d_call: .
cdr3_aa: CASSVGALTRTDTQYF
cdr3_nt: TGTGCCAGCAGCGTAGGCGCCCTGACTCGCACAGATACGCAGTATTTT

v_call: TRBV5-1
j_call: TRBJ2-5
clone_size: .
d_call: TRBD1
cdr3_aa: CASKTTGSMETQYF
cdr3_nt: TGCGCCAGCAAAACGACAGGGAGTATGGAGACCCAGTACTTC

v_call: TRBV5-1
j_call: TRBJ2-5
clone_size: once
d_call: TRBD1
cdr3_aa: CASSSQGAVETQYF
cdr3_nt: TGCGCCAGCAGCTCCCAGGGGGCGGTGGAGACCCAGTACTTC

v_call: TRBV14
j_call: TRBJ1-1
clone_size: once
d_call: .
cdr3_aa: CASSEGRRVNTEAFF
cdr3_nt: TGTGCCAGCAGCGAAGGGAGACGAGTGAACACTGAAGCTTTCTTT

v_call: TRBV28
j_call: TRBJ2-7
clone_size: .
d_call: .
cdr3_aa: CASSPTFKGGYEQYF
cdr3_nt: TGTGCCAGCAGTCCGACATTTAAGGGAGGCTACGAGCAGTACTTC

v_call: TRBV7-9
j_call: TRBJ1-1
clone_size: .
d_call: .
cdr3_aa: CASSLGMGHTNTEAFF
cdr3_nt: TGTGCCAGCAGCTTAGGAATGGGACACACGAACACTGAAGCTTTCTTT

v_call: TRBV6-6
j_call: TRBJ2-1
clone_size: .
d_call: .
cdr3_aa: CASSYGATEQFF
cdr3_nt: TGTGCCAGCAGTTACGGAGCCACTGAGCAGTTCTTC

v_call: TRBV7-2
j_call: TRBJ1-1
clone_size: .
d_call: .
cdr3_aa: CASSLSTGLITEAFF
cdr3_nt: TGTGCCAGCAGCTTAAGTACAGGGTTGATCACTGAAGCTTTCTTT

v_call: TRBV3-1
j_call: TRBJ1-6
clone_size: .
d_call: .
cdr3_aa: CASSRSSTLGDSPLHF
cdr3_nt: TGTGCCAGCAGCCGGTCTAGTACCCTAGGGGATTCACCCCTCCACTTT

v_call: TRBV12-2
j_call: TRBJ2-6
clone_size: .
d_call: .
cdr3_aa: CASRPGHGQGTGANVLTF
cdr3_nt: TGTGCAAGTCGCCCAGGGCATGGACAGGGAACTGGGGCCAACGTCCTGACTTTC

v_call: TRBV14
j_call: TRBJ1-1
clone_size: .
d_call: .
cdr3_aa: CASSHKIGNTEAFF
cdr3_nt: TGTGCCAGCAGCCATAAGATCGGAAACACTGAAGCTTTCTTT

v_call: TRBV11-1
j_call: TRBJ2-2
clone_size: .
d_call: .
cdr3_aa: CASSPTRGTGELFF
cdr3_nt: TGTGCCAGCAGCCCAACTCGGGGGACCGGGGAGCTGTTTTTT

v_call: TRBV2
j_call: TRBJ1-3
clone_size: .
d_call: .
cdr3_aa: CASRGGLPRGGNTIYF
cdr3_nt: TGTGCCAGCAGAGGGGGACTTCCCAGAGGTGGAAACACCATATATTTT

v_call: TRBV6-5
j_call: TRBJ1-1
clone_size: .
d_call: TRBD1
cdr3_aa: CASSASTGGNTEAFF
cdr3_nt: TGTGCCAGCAGTGCCTCCACAGGGGGCAATACTGAAGCTTTCTTT

v_call: TRBV5-1
j_call: TRBJ2-7
clone_size: .
d_call: .
cdr3_aa: CASSDSPTPTYEQYF
cdr3_nt: TGCGCCAGCAGCGATTCACCCACCCCCACCTACGAGCAGTACTTC

v_call: TRBV19
j_call: TRBJ2-6
clone_size: .
d_call: TRBD1
cdr3_aa: CASRAWGQGASGANVLTF
cdr3_nt: TGTGCCAGCCGCGCATGGGGACAGGGGGCCTCTGGGGCCAACGTCCTGACTTTC

v_call: TRBV6-5
j_call: TRBJ1-3
clone_size: .
d_call: .
cdr3_aa: CASSYVFPPSGNTIYF
cdr3_nt: TGTGCCAGCAGTTACGTTTTCCCCCCCTCTGGAAACACCATATATTTT

v_call: TRBV28
j_call: TRBJ2-3
clone_size: .
d_call: .
cdr3_aa: CASSSLGTQYF
cdr3_nt: TGTGCCAGCAGTTCCCTAGGGACACAGTATTTT

v_call: TRBV5-1
j_call: TRBJ2-2
clone_size: .
d_call: TRBD1
cdr3_aa: CASSPTGAPGELFF
cdr3_nt: TGCGCCAGCAGCCCCACAGGGGCCCCCGGGGAGCTGTTTTTT

v_call: TRBV6-5
j_call: TRBJ2-4
clone_size: .
d_call: TRBD1
cdr3_aa: CASREAGGSKNIQYF
cdr3_nt: TGTGCCAGCAGGGAGGCAGGGGGCTCCAAAAACATTCAGTACTTC

v_call: TRBV20-1
j_call: TRBJ2-2
clone_size: .
d_call: TRBD1
cdr3_aa: CSAPHVGTGDTGELFF
cdr3_nt: TGCAGTGCTCCGCATGTGGGGACAGGAGACACCGGGGAGCTGTTTTTT

v_call: TRBV7-9
j_call: TRBJ1-6
clone_size: .
d_call: .
cdr3_aa: CASSSGFRVSPLHF
cdr3_nt: TGTGCCAGCAGCTCAGGGTTCAGGGTTTCACCCCTCCACTTT